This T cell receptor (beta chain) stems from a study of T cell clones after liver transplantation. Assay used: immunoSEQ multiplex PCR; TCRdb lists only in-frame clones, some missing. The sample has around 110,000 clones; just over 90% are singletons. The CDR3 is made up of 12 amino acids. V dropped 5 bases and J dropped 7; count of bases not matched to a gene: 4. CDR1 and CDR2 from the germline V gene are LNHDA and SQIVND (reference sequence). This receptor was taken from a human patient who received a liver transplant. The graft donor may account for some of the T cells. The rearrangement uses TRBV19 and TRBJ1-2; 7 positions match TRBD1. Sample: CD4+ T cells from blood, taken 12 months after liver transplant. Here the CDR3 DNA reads TGTGCCAGTAGTCCGAGACAGGGTGGCTACACCTTC. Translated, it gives CASSPRQGGYTF.